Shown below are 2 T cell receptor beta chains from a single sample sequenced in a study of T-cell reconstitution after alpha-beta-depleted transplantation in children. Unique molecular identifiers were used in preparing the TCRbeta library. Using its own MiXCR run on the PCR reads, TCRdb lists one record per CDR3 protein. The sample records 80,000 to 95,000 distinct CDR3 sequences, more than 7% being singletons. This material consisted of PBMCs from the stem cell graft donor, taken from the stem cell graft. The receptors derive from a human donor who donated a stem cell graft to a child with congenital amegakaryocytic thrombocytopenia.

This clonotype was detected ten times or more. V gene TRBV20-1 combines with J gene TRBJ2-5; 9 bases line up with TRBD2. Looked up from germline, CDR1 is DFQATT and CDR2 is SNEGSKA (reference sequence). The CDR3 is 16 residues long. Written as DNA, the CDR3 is TGCAGGGCCCTCACCCTAGCGGGACCCCAGTGGGAGACCCAGTACTTC. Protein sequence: CRALTLAGPQWETQYF.

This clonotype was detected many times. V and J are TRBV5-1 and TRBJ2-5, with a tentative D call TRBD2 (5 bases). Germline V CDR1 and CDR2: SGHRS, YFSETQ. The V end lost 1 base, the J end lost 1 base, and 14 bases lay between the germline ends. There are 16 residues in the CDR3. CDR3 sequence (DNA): TGCGCCAGCAGCTTGAACGGACTCGGGGTCCAAGAGACCCAGTACTTC. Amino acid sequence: CASSLNGLGVQETQYF.